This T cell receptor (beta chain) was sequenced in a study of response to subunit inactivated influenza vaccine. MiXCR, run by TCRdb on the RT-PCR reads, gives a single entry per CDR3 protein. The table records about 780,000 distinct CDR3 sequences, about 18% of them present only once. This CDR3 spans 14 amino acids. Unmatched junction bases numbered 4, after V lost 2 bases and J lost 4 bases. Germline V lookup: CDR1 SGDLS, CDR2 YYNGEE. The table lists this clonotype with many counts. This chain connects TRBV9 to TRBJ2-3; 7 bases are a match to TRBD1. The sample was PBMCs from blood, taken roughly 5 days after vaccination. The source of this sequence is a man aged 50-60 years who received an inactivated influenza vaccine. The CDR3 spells CASSVTGSPDTQYF. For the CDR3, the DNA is TGTGCCAGCAGCGTGACAGGGAGCCCAGATACGCAGTATTTT. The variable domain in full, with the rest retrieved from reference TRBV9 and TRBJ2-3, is DSGVTQTPKHLITATGQRVTLRCSPRSGDLSVYWYQQSLDQGLQFLIQYYNGEERAKGNILERFSAQQFPDLHSELNLSSLELGDSALYFCASSVTGSPDTQYFGPGTRLTVL.